The 10 T cell receptor beta chains below were found in one sample sequenced in a study of T cell clonality in common variable immunodeficiency (dated by TCRdb to between 2014 and 2016). Preparation of the library involved the immunoSEQ multiplex PCR assay. Sourced from immuneACCESS, this table was stored by TCRdb with only in-frame sequences that have V and J called. A share of the clones is absent; for the studies checked, an unresolved V gene accounts for under half, and the remainder has no known explanation. For this sample the table reports 50,000 to 65,000 clones, with no clone seen just once. The ten largest clones take up around 1.7% of the sample. Sequencing was performed on peripheral blood mononuclear cells. These receptors originate from a person between 18 and 75 years old in good health.

This clone came up many times. Read data end 3 residues before the CDR3 end; the end is taken from the germline J gene. The chain recombines TRBV19 with TRBJ2-2, with 7 bases that match TRBD1. The V and J ends lost 3 bases and 5 bases, in that order; junction bases with no gene match: 3. Germline CDR1 and CDR2: LNHDA and SQIVND (reference sequence). The CDR3 is 14 residues long. The part of the CDR3 DNA that was read is TGTGCCAGTAGTATGGGACAGAGGACCGGGGAG. It yields the protein CASSMGQRTGE. Given in full, the CDR3 is CASSMGQRTGELFF. Based on the CDR3 plus reference TRBV19 and TRBJ2-2, the full variable domain is DGGITQSPKYLFRKEGQNVTLSCEQNLNHDAMYWYRQDPGQGLRLIYYSQIVNDFQKGDIAEGYSVSREKKESFPLTVTSAQKNPTAFYLCASSMGQRTGELFFGEGSRLTVL.

This clone was observed many times. With the read ending 3 residues before the CDR3 end, the germline J gene is used to fill in that end. This rearrangement joins TRBV2 to TRBJ2-4; 12 bases line up with TRBD1. V shed 6 bases, J shed 0 bases, and the junction held 9 bases outside the gene matches. The germline gives CDR1 SNHLY, CDR2 FYNNEI. CDR3 length: 18 residues. Incomplete CDR3 DNA: TGTGCCAGCAGATGGGGACAGGGGGCGTTGGTAGCCAAAAACATT. This codes for CASRWGQGALVAKNI. The whole CDR3 sequence reads CASRWGQGALVAKNIQYF.

There are many counts of this clone. The observed sequence ends 3 residues before the CDR3 terminus, with the missing tail filled in from the germline J gene. The gene calls are TRBV20-1 and TRBJ2-5, with D hard to call. This CDR3 spans 18 amino acids. Germline-derived CDR1 and CDR2 are DFQATT and SNEGSKA (reference sequence). With 0 bases removed from V and 1 base from J, the gap between germline ends came to 21 bases. Incomplete CDR3 DNA: TGCAGTGCTAGAGATTTCGTGGTCGGGTCTTACCCCCAAGAGACC. It encodes CSARDFVVGSYPQET. From start to end, the CDR3 is CSARDFVVGSYPQETQYF.

This clone was picked up many times. The CDR3 loop reads CASSYPGNTEAFF. CDR3 DNA (partial): TGTGCCAGCAGTTACCCAGGGAACACTGAA. This chain joins TRBV6-2 or TRBV6-3 and TRBJ1-1, with unresolved D. The read halts 3 residues ahead of the CDR3 end, with the missing end drawn from the germline J gene. Between the trimmed V and J ends, which lost 2 bases and 1 base, there was a span of 5 bases. The CDR3 loop spans 13 amino acids. CDR1 is MNHEY, CDR2 SVGEGT, per germline.

This clone was detected ten times or more. The read comes to an end 3 residues before the CDR3 does, leaving the germline J gene to fill in the end. The chain recombines TRBV20-1 with TRBJ1-4; no clear D gene. The CDR3 loop spans 13 amino acids. Germline CDR1 and CDR2: DFQATT and SNEGSKA (reference sequence). V was shortened by 2 bases and J by 6 bases, with 10 bases between the two germline ends. Incomplete CDR3 DNA: TGCAGTGCTAGAACCTCCGTAGATGAAAAA. This translates into CSARTSVDEK. The CDR3 reads in full as CSARTSVDEKLFF.

In this sample, this clone turned up many times. The read ends 3 residues early relative to the CDR3; the germline J gene fills the gap. The chain combines TRBV19 with TRBJ1-5, with 10 bases that match TRBD1. The CDR3 runs 13 residues. The V gene's germline CDR1 is LNHDA and CDR2 SQIVND (reference sequence). J was trimmed by 4 bases and V by 6 bases; bases with no gene match: 0. CDR3: CASRGQGNQPQHF. CDR3 bases read: TGTGCCAGTAGGGGACAGGGGAATCAGCCC.

At least ten counts were recorded for this clone. The read ends 3 residues before the CDR3 terminus; that terminus is restored from the germline J gene. The chain combines TRBV4-2 with TRBJ2-7; a possible D gene is TRBD1 (5 bases). Germline lookup yields CDR1 LGHNA and CDR2 YNFKEQ. There are 15 residues in the CDR3. Trimming cost V 4 bases and J 4 bases, with 17 bases left between them. The covered CDR3 bases are TGTGCCAGCAGCCCCACGACAGAGACCATTTACGAG. Translated: CASSPTTETIYE. The full CDR3 reads CASSPTTETIYEQYF.

This clone was recorded many times. The read gets to within 3 residues of the CDR3 end, and the germline J gene fills in the rest. The genes are TRBV2 and TRBJ1-6; tentatively, D is TRBD1 (5 bases). CDR3 length equals 16 residues. V lost 3 bases, J lost 0 bases, and 9 bases lay in between. CDR1 is SNHLY and CDR2 is FYNNEI in the germline V gene. CDR3 residues: CASSDRGISYNSPLHF. The CDR3 bases that were read are TGTGCCAGCAGTGATAGGGGAATCTCCTATAATTCACCC.

This clone occurred many times. The CDR3 extends 3 residues past the end of the read, so its final part is completed from the germline J gene. V gene TRBV4-1 combines with J gene TRBJ2-5, with a weak D call TRBD2 (5 bases). This CDR3 region has 16 residues. Germline CDR1 is MGHRA and CDR2 is YSYEKL. Trimming took 1 base from V and 1 from J, leaving 13 bases between them. CDR3 protein: CASSQVETRSQETQYF. The CDR3 DNA, read in part, is TGCGCCAGCAGCCAAGTAGAAACTAGGTCCCAAGAGACC.

This clone was observed many times. The read terminates 3 residues ahead of where the CDR3 ends, so the germline J gene completes it. The chain links TRBV10-2 to TRBJ2-1; TRBD2 matches 7 bases. CDR1 is WSHSY, CDR2 SAAADI, per germline. Trimming cost V 6 bases and J 4 bases; bases outside gene matches: 12. The CDR3 is 16 residues long. The part of the CDR3 DNA that was read is TGCGCCAGCAGGAAGGTGGTCCTAGCGGAATACAATGAG. Protein sequence: CASRKVVLAEYNE. The full CDR3 protein is CASRKVVLAEYNEQFF.